These 22 T cell receptor beta chains share one sample of origin, sequenced in a study of beta chain features in type 1 diabetes. Findings and limits, study-wide: In every one of the four CD4+ subsets, TCRB CDR3s were moderately but significantly shorter in Type 1 diabetes patients.

No antigen has been assigned to these receptors. The sequenced template was cDNA made from the entire isolated RNA. TCRdb's copy holds only in-frame clones and misses some; the assay was immunoSEQ multiplex PCR. This sample has more than 550,000 clones, with roughly an eighth found just once. Source material: naive CD4+ T cells from blood. The receptors stem from a young man with type 1 diabetes.

The CDR3 DNA reads TGCGCCAGCAGCTTGGTGACAGGGGACGGCTACACCTTC. Its translation is CASSLVTGDGYTF. The chain is built from TRBV5-1 and TRBJ1-2, with 8 positions matching TRBD1. The CDR3 has 13 amino acids. With V trimmed by 0 bases and J by 8 bases, 3 bases remained unmatched. Germline assignment: CDR1 SGHRS and CDR2 YFSETQ.

The chain couples TRBV5-1 to TRBJ2-7; the D gene is possibly TRBD1 (5 bases). The V and J ends lost 4 bases and 0 bases respectively, with 11 bases between them. CDR1 and CDR2 from the germline V gene are SGHRS and YFSETQ. This CDR3 comprises 14 residues. The CDR3 region is CASSPTDSSYEQYF. The CDR3 region has the DNA TGCGCCAGCAGCCCCACCGACAGCTCCTACGAGCAGTACTTC.

The genes are TRBV28 and TRBJ1-2; tentatively, D is TRBD1 (5 bases). Germline V lookup: CDR1 MDHEN, CDR2 SYDVKM. V lost 1 base and J lost 2, with 11 bases in between. This CDR3 region has 15 residues. CDR3 residues: CASSLSGAANYGYTF. The DNA of the CDR3 is TGTGCCAGCAGTTTATCCGGGGCAGCGAACTATGGCTACACCTTC.

CDR3 region: CASSSGTVRGGYTF. The CDR3 nucleotides are TGTGCCAGCAGTTCGGGGACAGTTAGGGGAGGCTACACCTTC. The chain couples TRBV28 to TRBJ1-2; 7 bases are shared with TRBD1. The CDR3 extends over 14 amino acids. Losses at the gene ends were 4 bases for V and 8 bases for J; bases not matched to a gene: 10. Germline loops: CDR1 MDHEN, CDR2 SYDVKM.

This chain joins TRBV2 and TRBJ2-6; tentative D call: TRBD1 (6 bases). Looked up from germline, CDR1 is SNHLY and CDR2 is FYNNEI. This CDR3 is 18 amino acids long. V was clipped by 10 bases and J by 0 bases, with 22 bases between them. This CDR3 is CATSRPPGHTSGANVLTF. The CDR3 DNA sequence: TGTGCCACCTCTAGGCCTCCGGGACACACCTCTGGGGCCAACGTCCTGACTTTC.

This clone was picked up a small number of times. The V call is TRBV5-1, the J call TRBJ1-1; the D is unclear. Between the trimmed V and J ends, which lost 1 base and 6 bases, there was a span of 10 bases. Looked up from germline, CDR1 is SGHRS and CDR2 is YFSETQ. This CDR3 is built from 13 residues. The CDR3, as DNA: TGCGCCAGCAGCTTGAGGGTGGGCCCTGAAGCTTTCTTT. Translated, it gives CASSLRVGPEAFF.

In its sample, this clone was seen a few times. The V call is TRBV19, the J call TRBJ2-1; 8 nucleotides match TRBD1. V was pared by 3 bases and J by 6 bases, with 1 base of the junction left unmatched. This CDR3 has 13 amino acids. CDR1 LNHDA and CDR2 SQIVND come from the germline V gene (reference sequence). CDR3: CASSIGQGNEQFF. CDR3 nucleotides: TGTGCCAGTAGTATTGGACAGGGCAATGAGCAGTTCTTC.

This clone has a handful of counts. Other nucleotide sequences in the sample specify the same CDR3. CDR3 protein: CASSFTGNTEAFF. The CDR3 region has the DNA TGCGCCAGCAGCTTTACGGGGAACACTGAAGCTTTCTTT. The chain links TRBV5-1 to TRBJ1-1; D unclear. V lost 2 bases and J 1 base, leaving 6 bases between the germline ends. There are 13 residues in the CDR3. CDR1 is SGHRS, CDR2 YFSETQ, per germline.

This chain connects TRBV2 to TRBJ2-7; the match to TRBD1 covers 7 bases. CDR1 and CDR2 (germline): SNHLY, FYNNEI. V lost 8 bases, J lost 6 bases, and 10 bases stayed unmatched. The CDR3 is made up of 13 amino acids. The CDR3 nucleotides are TGTGCCAGCGGGATCGGGACAGTTGGCGAGCAGTACTTC. Amino acid sequence: CASGIGTVGEQYF. Full variable domain (rest looked up from reference TRBV2 and TRBJ2-7): EPEVTQTPSHQVTQMGQEVILRCVPISNHLYFYWYRQILGQKVEFLVSFYNNEISEKSEIFDDQFSVERPDGSNFTLKIRSTKLEDSAMYFCASGIGTVGEQYFGPGTRLTVT.

J is TRBJ1-2 and V is TRBV30, with 8 bases fitting TRBD1. Germline values: CDR1 GTSNPN, CDR2 SVGIG (reference sequence). V lost 3 bases and J lost 8; bases outside the gene matches: 11. The CDR3 covers 14 residues. The CDR3 coding sequence is TGTGCCTGGAGCCGGGACAGGCGGACGCAAGGCTACACCTTC. Its protein is CAWSRDRRTQGYTF.

J is TRBJ2-4 and V is TRBV19; D may match TRBD1 or TRBD2 (6 bases each). Trimming shortened V by 10 bases and J by 7 bases, and 17 bases separated the two germline ends. CDR3 length: 13 residues. The germline V gene encodes CDR1 LNHDA and CDR2 SQIVND (reference sequence). CDR3 region: CATHRPGANIQYF. The CDR3 DNA follows: TGTGCCACCCACCGACCGGGGGCCAACATTCAGTACTTC.

CDR3 protein: CASSLSLETQYF. CDR3 bases: TGTGCCAGCAGCTTATCTTTAGAGACCCAGTACTTC. V and J are TRBV11-2 and TRBJ2-5; the D is unclear. Looked up from germline, CDR1 is SGHAT and CDR2 is FQNNGV. There are 12 residues in the CDR3. The germline V and J ends were trimmed by 2 bases and 4 bases, with 5 bases remaining between them.

This clone turned up a few times. This chain uses TRBV5-6 with TRBJ1-6, with D perhaps matching TRBD1 (6 bases). The CDR3 sequence is 15 residues long. The germline CDR1 and CDR2 sequences are SGHDT and YYEEEE. Trimming stripped 0 bases from V and 7 bases from J, with 11 bases between. CDR3 bases: TGTGCCAGCAGCTTGGCCGTCAGGGGCAATTCACCCCTCCACTTT. As protein: CASSLAVRGNSPLHF.

This clone was counted a few times. The chain links TRBV7-2 to TRBJ2-7; D not certain. Trimming took 5 bases from V and 6 from J, leaving 8 bases between them. CDR3 size: 11 residues. Germline V gives CDR1 SGHTA, CDR2 FQGNSA. CDR3 loop: CASSRTREQYF. The CDR3, as DNA: TGTGCCAGCAGCCGAACCCGCGAGCAGTACTTC.

This chain joins TRBV6-5 and TRBJ1-2, with TRBD1 matching 8 bases. Losses at the gene ends were 6 bases for V and 14 bases for J; bases not matched to a gene: 14. The CDR3 extends over 13 amino acids. Germline V lookup: CDR1 MNHEY, CDR2 SVGAGI. CDR3 sequence (DNA): TGTGCCAGCAGCCCTGGGACAGGCCGGTGGGAAACCTTC. Residues: CASSPGTGRWETF.

A few counts support this clone. This chain links TRBV4-1 with TRBJ2-2; 8 bases match TRBD2. Germline CDR1 and CDR2: MGHRA and YSYEKL. The V gene end was trimmed by 0 bases and the J gene end by 8 bases; junction bases not matched to a gene: 11. The CDR3 spans 17 residues. DNA of the CDR3: TGCGCCAGCAGCCAAGAGTACCTAGCGGGTGTCGCAGGGGAGCTGTTTTTT. Encoded protein: CASSQEYLAGVAGELFF.

This clone was detected a few times. This rearrangement joins TRBV2 to TRBJ1-2; TRBD1 is a possible D gene (5 bases). Germline V gene data show CDR1 as SNHLY and CDR2 as FYNNEI. This CDR3 is built from 15 residues. V shed 3 bases and J shed 2 bases, with 13 bases lying between them. CDR3 region: CASSEMGRENYGYTF. CDR3 in DNA: TGTGCCAGCAGTGAGATGGGGCGGGAAAACTATGGCTACACCTTC.

This clone has just a few counts. This chain connects TRBV5-1 to TRBJ1-5; no definite D call. Germline V lookup: CDR1 SGHRS, CDR2 YFSETQ. The germline V and J ends were trimmed by 0 bases and 4 bases, with 11 bases remaining between them. The length of the CDR3 is 15 residues. The CDR3 sequence is CASSLGEGWNQPQHF. In nucleotides, the CDR3 is TGCGCCAGCAGCTTGGGGGAGGGATGGAATCAGCCCCAGCATTTT.

The chain carries TRBV7-2 and TRBJ1-1; unclear D gene. Germline V CDR1 and CDR2: SGHTA, FQGNSA. The CDR3 is 12 amino acids. The germline V and J ends were trimmed by 3 bases and 4 bases, with 6 bases remaining between them. The CDR3 DNA sequence: TGTGCCAGCAGCTTCGCCTTCACTGAAGCTTTCTTT. Translating gives CASSFAFTEAFF.

This clone was detected only a few times. V gene TRBV28 combines with J gene TRBJ2-3, with D possibly being TRBD1 (6 bases). The CDR3 length is 12 residues. Deletions cut 7 bases from V and 3 bases from J, with 8 bases between. The germline gives CDR1 MDHEN, CDR2 SYDVKM. CDR3 residues: CASITGTDTQYF. The DNA for the CDR3 is TGTGCCAGCATCACAGGGACAGATACGCAGTATTTT. Full variable domain (outside the CDR3, taken from reference TRBV28 and TRBJ2-3): DVKVTQSSRYLVKRTGEKVFLECVQDMDHENMFWYRQDPGLGLRLIYFSYDVKMKEKGDIPEGYSVSREKKERFSLILESASTNQTSMYLCASITGTDTQYFGPGTRLTVL.

About this clone: The junction and the germline gene differ at one end; a read error may be behind it. This rearrangement joins TRBV4-1 to TRBJ2-1, with 7 positions matching TRBD1. Germline loops: CDR1 MGHRA, CDR2 YSYEKL. CDR3 size: 15 residues. The CDR3 spells CASSQDGQAQTSPLF. CDR3 coding DNA: TGCGCCAGCAGCCAAGATGGACAGGCCCAGACGTCGCCACTCTTC.

This clone was counted between two and nine times. The chain has TRBV18 and TRBJ2-1; 7 nucleotides line up with TRBD2. V lost 2 bases and J lost 9; bases outside the gene matches: 4. CDR1 KGHSH and CDR2 LQKENI come from the germline V gene. The CDR3 totals 13 residues. The CDR3 DNA follows: TGTGCCAGCTCACCAGGCCCGGGGGGTGAGCAGTTCTTC. Translated: CASSPGPGGEQFF.